This entry describes one T cell receptor beta chain. The data derive from a study of shared clonotypes between healthy human individuals. This CDR3 comprises 17 residues. V lost 4 bases to trimming and J lost 1 base; unmatched junction nucleotides: 7. Germline V CDR1 and CDR2: MDHEN, SYDVKM. Among the unsorted PBMC samples, replicate PCRs used around 300 ng DNA, 30,000 to 35,000 T cell genomes. Ten immunoSEQ deep assay plates were used to sequence unsorted PBMC DNA. TCRdb keeps only in-frame clones here, not all; method: immunoSEQ multiplex PCR. The table lists fewer than 700,000 clones, 70% to 80% of them singletons.

Material: PBMCs. The TCR was taken from a woman aged 40 to 50 in good health. Some clones in this sample may be carry-over from other donors' samples. The chain employs TRBV28 and TRBJ2-5, with 12 bases matching TRBD2. Written as DNA, the CDR3 is TGTGCCAGCAGTTCCCCAGGACTAGCGGGGACCCAAGAGACCCAGTACTTC. Residues: CASSSPGLAGTQETQYF.